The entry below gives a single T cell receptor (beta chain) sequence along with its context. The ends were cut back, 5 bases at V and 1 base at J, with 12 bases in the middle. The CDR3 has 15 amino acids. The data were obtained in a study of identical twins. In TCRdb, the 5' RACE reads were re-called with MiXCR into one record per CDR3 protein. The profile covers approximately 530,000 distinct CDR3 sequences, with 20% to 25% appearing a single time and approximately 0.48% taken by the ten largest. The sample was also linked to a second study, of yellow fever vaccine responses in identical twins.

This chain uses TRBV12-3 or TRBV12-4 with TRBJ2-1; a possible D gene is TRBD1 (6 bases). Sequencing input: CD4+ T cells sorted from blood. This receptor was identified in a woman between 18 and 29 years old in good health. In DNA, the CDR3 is TGTGCCAGCAGTCGCCGACAGGCTTCCTACAATGAGCAGTTCTTC. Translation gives CASSRRQASYNEQFF.